This TCR beta chain emerged from a study of regulatory T cells in long-lasting Graves disease. Study as a whole: Persistent Graves' disease meant over 5 years of antithyroid drugs with positive TSH receptor antibodies. General study results and limits: Persistent patients had more shared public clonotypes (approximately 2,700) than new patients (roughly 940). TCR diversity was lower in persistent Graves' patients than in newly diagnosed ones.

Sequencing libraries for TCR beta were prepared with iRepertoire HTBI primers and Arm-PCR of CDR3 regions. TCRdb reprocessed the multiplex PCR reads with MiXCR, giving one entry per CDR3 protein. The repertoire holds around 450,000 distinct CDR3 sequences, roughly 21% seen once, with over 6% in the top ten. This clonotype was counted ten times or more. The antigen is not known. The time point here: persistent/refractory GD, antithyroid drugs over 5 years with positive TRAb. The TCR library was made from RNA extracted from PBMCs. V lost 3 bases and J lost 8, with 20 bases in between. Germline V gene lookup returns CDR1 SGHAT and CDR2 FQNNGV. The CDR3 consists of 17 residues.

V and J are TRBV11-2 and TRBJ1-6; D is possibly TRBD1 (6 bases). This clonotype was obtained from a female donor with Graves disease. The sample in question was peripheral blood mononuclear cells (PBMCs), obtained when the disease was refractory, from a patient treated with antithyroid drugs. In nucleotides, the CDR3 is TGTGCCAGCAGCTTGTTAGGCGGTGGGGGCCGAGATTCACCCCTCCACTTT. Translating gives CASSLLGGGGRDSPLHF.